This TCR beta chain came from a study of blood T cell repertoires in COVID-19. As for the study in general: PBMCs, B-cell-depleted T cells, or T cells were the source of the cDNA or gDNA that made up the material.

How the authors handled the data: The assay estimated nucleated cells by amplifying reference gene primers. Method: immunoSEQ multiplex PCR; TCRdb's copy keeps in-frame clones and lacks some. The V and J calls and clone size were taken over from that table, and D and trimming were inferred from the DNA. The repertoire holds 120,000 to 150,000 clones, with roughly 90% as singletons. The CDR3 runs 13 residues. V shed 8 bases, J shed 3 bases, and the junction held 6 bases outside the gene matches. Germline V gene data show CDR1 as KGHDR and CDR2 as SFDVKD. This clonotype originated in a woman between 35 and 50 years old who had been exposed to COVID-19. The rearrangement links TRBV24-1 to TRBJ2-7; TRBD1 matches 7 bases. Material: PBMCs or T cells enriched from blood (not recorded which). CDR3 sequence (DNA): TGTGCCACCACCGACAGGGAGATCTACGAGCAGTACTTC. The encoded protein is CATTDREIYEQYF.